The 16 T cell receptor beta chains reported below all come from one sample, sequenced in a study of blood T cell repertoires in COVID-19. The table came from immunoSEQ multiplex PCR; TCRdb's copy has only in-frame clones and leaves some out. The sample includes roughly 200,000 clones, 85% to 90% seen only once; the top ten take 5.5% to 7.5%. Sequencing input: peripheral blood. These receptors were collected from a man in his sixties who had recovered from COVID-19.

This rearrangement joins TRBV30 to TRBJ2-3; D is possibly TRBD1 (5 bases). From germline, CDR1 is GTSNPN and CDR2 SVGIG (reference sequence). The CDR3 covers 16 residues. Trimming removed 5 bases from V and 2 bases from J, with 20 bases in between. CDR3 region: CAWGPVREPFTDTQYF. Written as DNA, the CDR3 is TGTGCCTGGGGGCCGGTCAGGGAACCCTTCACAGATACGCAGTATTTT.

The chain couples TRBV11-2 to TRBJ2-3, with TRBD2 matching over 7 bases. Germline lookup yields CDR1 SGHAT and CDR2 FQNNGV. The CDR3 runs 17 residues. Germline trimming cut 3 bases from V and 2 bases from J; bases unmatched to any gene: 11. CDR3 in DNA: TGTGCCAGCAGCTTGGAGGGTGGCGGGAGAATCACAGATACGCAGTATTTT. The encoded protein is CASSLEGGGRITDTQYF. Combining the CDR3 with reference TRBV11-2 and TRBJ2-3 gives the whole variable domain EAGVAQSPRYKIIEKRQSVAFWCNPISGHATLYWYQQILGQGPKLLIQFQNNGVVDDSQLPKDRFSAERLKGVDSTLKIQPAKLEDSAVYLCASSLEGGGRITDTQYFGPGTRLTVL.

This sequence joins TRBV6-5 and TRBJ1-4; D may be TRBD1 (5 bases). The CDR3 consists of 14 residues. The germline V gene encodes CDR1 MNHEY and CDR2 SVGAGI. With 7 bases removed from V and 5 bases from J, the gap between germline ends came to 14 bases. CDR3 coding DNA: TGTGCCAGCAAATGGGGAACAGGCAATGAAAAACTGTTTTTT. This gives the protein CASKWGTGNEKLFF.

The V and J genes are TRBV9 and TRBJ2-7; TRBD2 aligns across 11 bases. The V segment lost 0 bases and the J segment 1 base; nucleotides outside the gene matches: 18. Looked up from germline, CDR1 is SGDLS and CDR2 is YYNGEE. The CDR3 has 21 residues. The CDR3 coding sequence is TGTGCCAGCAGCGTAGGTCTAGGGGGGACTAGCGGATTAGGCGTTTCCTACGAGCAGTACTTC. It yields the protein CASSVGLGGTSGLGVSYEQYF.

The chain joins TRBV19 to TRBJ1-2, with a weak D call TRBD1 (5 bases). This CDR3 region has 13 residues. Per the germline V gene, CDR1 is LNHDA and CDR2 is SQIVND (reference sequence). Trimming took off 5 bases at V and 5 bases at J, with 12 bases between the two ends. The CDR3 loop is CASSVPGLYGYTF. The CDR3 DNA follows: TGTGCCAGTAGTGTCCCGGGACTGTATGGCTACACCTTC. Full variable domain (outside the CDR3, taken from reference TRBV19 and TRBJ1-2): DGGITQSPKYLFRKEGQNVTLSCEQNLNHDAMYWYRQDPGQGLRLIYYSQIVNDFQKGDIAEGYSVSREKKESFPLTVTSAQKNPTAFYLCASSVPGLYGYTFGSGTRLTVV.

This clone was seen just once. CDR3 region: CASSPDGTGLRELFF. CDR3 sequence (DNA): TGTGCCAGCAGCCCGGACGGGACAGGCCTGAGGGAGCTGTTTTTT. This chain links TRBV5-4 with TRBJ2-2, with TRBD1 matching over 8 bases. Germline V gives CDR1 SGHNT, CDR2 YYREEE (reference sequence). The CDR3 length is 15 residues. V was clipped by 4 bases and J by 9 bases; unmatched bases: 11.

This clone has only one observation. This sequence joins TRBV28 and TRBJ2-7; 10 nucleotides align to TRBD2. J lost 0 bases, V lost 5 bases, and 7 bases had no gene match. Germline lookup yields CDR1 MDHEN and CDR2 SYDVKM. This CDR3 is 16 amino acids long. The CDR3 nucleotides read TGTGCCAGCAGTCCCCGACTAGCGGGCCGCTCCTACGAGCAGTACTTC. It codes for CASSPRLAGRSYEQYF.

The chain joins TRBV7-2 to TRBJ2-1; D perhaps matches TRBD2 (7 bases). CDR1 and CDR2 (germline): SGHTA, FQGNSA. V lost 5 bases and J lost 4, with 21 bases in between. This CDR3 spans 17 amino acids. The CDR3 region has the DNA TGTGCCAGCAGCCCCCAGGGAGGGTGGGGGCCTTACAATGAGCAGTTCTTC. This encodes CASSPQGGWGPYNEQFF. Filled out from reference TRBV7-2 and TRBJ2-1, the complete variable domain reads GAGVSQSPSNKVTEKGKDVELRCDPISGHTALYWYRQSLGQGLEFLIYFQGNSAPDKSGLPSDRFSAERTGGSVSTLTIQRTQQEDSAVYLCASSPQGGWGPYNEQFFGPGTRLTVL.

The chain links TRBV5-4 to TRBJ1-6, with D possibly TRBD1 on 5 matching bases. CDR3 length: 16 residues. Germline values: CDR1 SGHNT, CDR2 YYREEE (reference sequence). V lost 3 bases and J lost 7, with 17 bases in between. The CDR3 spells CASSYPQGGPNSPLHF. The CDR3 DNA is TGTGCCAGCAGCTATCCCCAGGGCGGACCAAATTCACCCCTCCACTTT.

This chain joins TRBV5-4 and TRBJ2-1, with D tentatively TRBD2 (6 bases). The germline V gene has CDR1 SGHNT and CDR2 YYREEE (reference sequence). This CDR3 contains 15 residues. V was clipped by 5 bases and J by 4 bases, with 16 bases between them. The CDR3 reads CASRPRGGDYNEQFF. As DNA, the CDR3 is TGTGCCAGCAGACCCCGTGGCGGGGATTACAATGAGCAGTTCTTC.

Here the CDR3 reads CTYSRTLNTGELFF. In DNA form, the CDR3 reads TGCACCTATTCCCGGACTCTGAACACCGGGGAGCTGTTTTTT. V and J are TRBV29-1 and TRBJ2-2; D may be TRBD2 (5 bases). The CDR3 has 14 residues. The germline CDR1 and CDR2 sequences are SQVTM and ANQGSEA.

V and J are TRBV5-1 and TRBJ2-3; D remains unclear. CDR3 size: 16 residues. Germline CDR1 SGHRS, CDR2 YFSETQ. Trimming stripped 0 bases from V and 4 bases from J, with 15 bases between. CDR3 region: CASSLGNAFGADTQYF. For the CDR3, the DNA is TGCGCCAGCAGCTTGGGAAACGCTTTTGGAGCAGATACGCAGTATTTT.

The V gene is TRBV6-5, the J gene TRBJ2-5, with TRBD1 matching over 8 bases. Germline assignment: CDR1 MNHEY and CDR2 SVGAGI. V lost 5 bases to trimming and J lost 9 bases; unmatched junction nucleotides: 5. CDR3 length equals 12 residues. CDR3 DNA sequence: TGTGCCAGCAGTAAGGACAGGGAATCCCAGTACTTC. It is translated as CASSKDRESQYF.

The sample holds one count of this clone. The chain has TRBV28 and TRBJ1-3; 9 bases align to TRBD1. This CDR3 has 16 residues. Germline CDR1 reads MDHEN; CDR2 reads SYDVKM. V gave up 5 bases and J gave up 6 bases; unmatched junction bases: 11. CDR3 region: CASSPIQGAQENTIYF. CDR3 in DNA: TGTGCCAGCAGTCCTATACAGGGGGCGCAGGAAAACACCATATATTTT.

The CDR3 DNA sequence: TGTGCCACCAGGGGGACAGGGGTCAATCAGCCCCAGCATTTT. It encodes CATRGTGVNQPQHF. The chain is built from TRBV24-1 and TRBJ1-5; 10 bases align to TRBD1. The CDR3 extends over 14 amino acids. J was trimmed by 3 bases and V by 7 bases; bases with no gene match: 2. Germline assignment: CDR1 KGHDR and CDR2 SFDVKD.

The rearrangement joins TRBV5-5 to TRBJ2-6; perhaps TRBD2 as D (5 bases). The CDR3 loop spans 16 amino acids. Germline-derived CDR1 and CDR2 are SGHKS and YYEKEE (reference sequence). Trimming pared 0 bases from V and 0 bases from J, leaving 7 bases between. CDR3 in amino acids: CASSLASNSGANVLTF. The CDR3 bases are TGTGCCAGCAGCTTGGCTAGCAACTCTGGGGCCAACGTCCTGACTTTC.